This TCR beta chain came from a study of T cells after yellow fever vaccination. Study at large: With SMART-Seq v4 Ultra Low Input, the fractions containing low cell numbers were prepared. Overall study results and limits: Faster peaking, at day 5 versus 15, marked a secondary response that was weaker. Only a minor proportion of clonotypes was detected across both CD4 and CD8 compartments.

A process of 5'RACE template switching, which added a universal primer site and UMIs, was used to make TCR cDNA. TCRdb recomputed calls from the 5' RACE reads with MiXCR, one row per CDR3 protein. This sample has some 500,000 distinct CDR3 sequences; roughly 13% occur once, and the top ten carry 11% to 15%. V was pared by 5 bases and J by 5 bases, with 18 bases between. This CDR3 has 15 residues. Notes on this clonotype: The antigen is undetermined.

This chain links TRBV12-3 or TRBV12-4 with TRBJ2-5, with D hard to call. The sequencing used PBMCs, collected on the day of the yellow fever booster vaccination. This TCR was sampled from a man aged 25-40 years who received the YFV17D yellow fever vaccine. The CDR3 nucleotides are TGTGCCAGCAGTCCGATAGGAGAGCTGAGTGAGACCCAGTACTTC. It is translated as CASSPIGELSETQYF.